The present entry profiles one T cell receptor beta chain with its context. This clonotype has a count of ten or more. It lacks a known antigen. No much larger clone exists at a distance of one base, and base qualities are not known. These data belong to a study of T cells in Graves' hyperthyroidism and ophthalmopathy (dated by TCRdb to about 2019). About the study as a whole: Peripheral blood was collected at initial diagnosis, before any treatment. The paper reports TCR Vbeta CDR3 sequencing of some 140 peripheral blood samples: approximately 43 ophthalmopathy, under 85 hyperthyroidism and around 17 progressor patients. The study also compared thyroid tissue and blood T-cell repertoires from about six Graves' hyperthyroidism patients. An independent validation cohort of around 20 hyperthyroidism patients and approximately 16 patients who later progressed to ophthalmopathy tested prospective prediction of ophthalmopathy. TCR V-J signatures able to tell the groups apart were searched for in a discovery cohort of some 97 patients, of whom more than 40 had Graves' ophthalmopathy and more than 55 had stable Graves' hyperthyroidism. The 95 to 100 discovery patients were randomly divided into training and test sets at a 7:3 ratio. After sampling, hyperthyroidism patients received methimazole starting at 30 mg daily, and ophthalmopathy patients received high-dose intravenous methylprednisolone. Study-wide findings and limitations: In cross-validation, a model built on a 13 V-J signature told ophthalmopathy apart from stable hyperthyroidism with 85% to 90% sensitivity and around 84% specificity, and in testing the same model reached 80%/75%. In validation, progression to ophthalmopathy was predicted by the model with 70% to 71% sensitivity and around 75% specificity, a median of about 6.4 months before onset. Blood samples also contained most of the expanded thyroid clonotypes (frequency above 0.001), which suggests that blood repertoires may reflect thyroid immune responses. Sample size was not statistically predetermined, and investigators were not blinded to group allocation.

In the ophthalmopathy patients, disease was moderately to severely active, with a Clinical Activity Score of 3 or more, a NOSPECS grade of 4 or more, and a duration of less than 3 months. Patients with uncontrolled infections, other autoimmune diseases, pregnancy or lactation were excluded. Diagnoses were established on the basis of clinical symptoms, serum thyroxine and TRAb, thyroid ultrasound, and orbital computed tomography. PBMCs were isolated from about 10 ml of fresh peripheral blood by Ficoll-Paque density gradient centrifugation. Total RNA was extracted with Trizol reagent, and quality was checked on an Agilent 2100 Bioanalyzer. TCR beta CDR3 regions were amplified from RNA transcripts. The TCR CDR3 was subjected to a first round of RT-PCR using the HTBI primer set and the Qiagen OneStep RT-PCR kit. Libraries were constructed in a second round of multiplex PCR, after which size selection and purification were performed. Libraries were sequenced paired-end with 100 bp reads on an Illumina HiSeq2000. The paper's data handling went like this. Raw data were processed with SOAPnuke, discarding reads with adapters, uncalled bases, mean Phred below 15, or no exact constant-primer or identifier match. COPE v1.2.5 was used to merge the high-quality paired reads, and each unique nucleotide sequence was defined as a clonotype. MiTCR v1.1 was used to align clonotypes to the IMGT TRBV, TRBD and TRBJ reference segments. Only V-J combinations with frequency above 0.0001, covering approximately 99% of repertoires, were analysed. The TCS score was defined as the ratio of F50 (clonal expansion) to E x V (chaos), calculated using BLOSUM62-based TCRdist between CDR3 peptides within each V-J. Welch's t-statistics and random forest reduced 514 V-J features to some 14, which were used in a naive Bayes classifier (R e1071). Thyroid-blood repertoire similarity was quantified with the Morisita-Horn index. TCRdb reprocessed the public reads (quality trimming at Q25 with fastp, clone calling with MiXCR) and kept in-frame beta chains. A single entry per CDR3 protein holds the most common genes and DNA from its merged rows. The authors' filters were not applied to this entry. The sample table lists more than 55,000 distinct CDR3 sequences, roughly 50% of them with a count of one. Approximately 3.3% of the sample is in the top ten clones.

Per the germline V gene, ENHRY is the CDR1 and SYGVKD is the CDR2. V and J lose 2 bases and 1 base, and a span of 6 bases separates them. Its CDR3 holds 14 amino acids, cysteine through phenylalanine. Of the read, only the CDR3 DNA is kept; its 42 bases are in frame from base 1. The clonotype comes from a woman aged 60-75 years with Graves' ophthalmopathy. Sequencing input: blood. The chain is encoded by TRBV10-3 joined to TRBJ2-1; no D gene call is confident. The nucleotide sequence reads TGTGCCATCAGTGAGCGGCATTCCTACAATGAGCAGTTCTTC. Translated, it reads CAISERHSYNEQFF.